The TCR beta chain described here comes from a study of CD8+ T cells in alopecia areata. This CDR3 has 14 amino acids. Germline V CDR1 and CDR2: MGHRA, YSYEKL. Trimming left V 2 bases short and J 1 base short, with 8 bases between. Regarding this clone: Antigen unknown.

Study-wide findings and caveats: Besides other cells, scalp samples also yield sequences of resident alphabeta T cells from normal skin. Links between baseline CD8+ expansion and response need larger treated cohorts. Scalp clonality and expanded CD8+ clones among the top 100 were significantly decreased by tofacitinib.

Treatment indicated: oral pan-JAK inhibitor, 5-10 mg twice daily. Sorted out of PBMCs were CD4+ T cells and CD8+ T cells. Extraction and reverse transcription of RNA yielded cDNA as the sequencing template. The assay was immunoSEQ multiplex PCR, and TCRdb's table has in-frame clones only and misses some. The data contain fewer than 150,000 clones, roughly three fifths of them singletons. The clonotype was recovered from a human donor with alopecia areata. The V gene is TRBV4-1, the J gene TRBJ1-1, with D possibly TRBD1 on 5 matching bases. The source was CD4+ T cells sorted from blood, collected at week 24, from a patient treated with tofacitinib. The CDR3: CASSQPGKNTEAFF. CDR3 nucleotide sequence: TGCGCCAGCAGCCAACCAGGGAAGAACACTGAAGCTTTCTTT.